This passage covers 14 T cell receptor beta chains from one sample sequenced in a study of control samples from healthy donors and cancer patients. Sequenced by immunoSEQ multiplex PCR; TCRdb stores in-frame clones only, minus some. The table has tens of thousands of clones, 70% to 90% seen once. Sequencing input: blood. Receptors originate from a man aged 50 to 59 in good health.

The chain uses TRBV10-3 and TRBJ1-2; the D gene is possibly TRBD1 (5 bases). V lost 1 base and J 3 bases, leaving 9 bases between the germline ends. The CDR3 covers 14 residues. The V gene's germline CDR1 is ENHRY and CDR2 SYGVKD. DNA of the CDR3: TGTGCCATCAGTGAGTATGGGACCGACTATGGCTACACCTTC. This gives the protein CAISEYGTDYGYTF.

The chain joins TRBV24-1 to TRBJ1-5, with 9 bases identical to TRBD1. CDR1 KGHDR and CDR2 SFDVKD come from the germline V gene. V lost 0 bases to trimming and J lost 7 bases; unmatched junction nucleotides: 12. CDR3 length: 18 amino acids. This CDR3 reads CATSDLSWDRELRQPQHF. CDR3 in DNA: TGTGCCACCAGTGATTTGAGTTGGGACAGGGAATTACGGCAGCCCCAGCATTTT.

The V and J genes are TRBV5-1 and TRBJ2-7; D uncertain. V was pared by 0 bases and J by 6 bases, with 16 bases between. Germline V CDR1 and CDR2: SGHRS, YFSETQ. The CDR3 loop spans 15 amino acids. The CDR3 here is CASSLAAGEFSEQYV. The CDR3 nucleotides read TGCGCCAGCAGCTTGGCTGCAGGCGAATTTTCCGAGCAGTACGTC.

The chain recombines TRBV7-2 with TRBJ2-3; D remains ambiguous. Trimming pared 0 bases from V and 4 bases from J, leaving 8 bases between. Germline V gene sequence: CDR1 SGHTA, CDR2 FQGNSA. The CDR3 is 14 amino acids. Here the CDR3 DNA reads TGTGCCAGCAGCTTAGCCGGCCTTCCAGATACGCAGTATTTT. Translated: CASSLAGLPDTQYF.

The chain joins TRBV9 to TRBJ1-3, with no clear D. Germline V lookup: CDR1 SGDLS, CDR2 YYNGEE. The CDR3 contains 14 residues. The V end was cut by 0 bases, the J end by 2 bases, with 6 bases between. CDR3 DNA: TGTGCCAGCAGCGTAGCTCGCGCTGGAAACACCATATATTTT. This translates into CASSVARAGNTIYF.

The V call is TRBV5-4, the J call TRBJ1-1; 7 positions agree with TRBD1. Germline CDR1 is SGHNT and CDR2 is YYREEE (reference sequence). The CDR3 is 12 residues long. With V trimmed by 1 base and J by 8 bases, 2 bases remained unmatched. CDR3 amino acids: CASSLTRGEAFF. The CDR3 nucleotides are TGTGCCAGCAGCTTGACCAGGGGGGAAGCTTTCTTT.

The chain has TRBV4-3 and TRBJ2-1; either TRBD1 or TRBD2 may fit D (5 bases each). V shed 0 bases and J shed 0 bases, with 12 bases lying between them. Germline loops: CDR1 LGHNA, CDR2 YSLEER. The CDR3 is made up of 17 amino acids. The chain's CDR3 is CASSQDLGASSYNEQFF. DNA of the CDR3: TGCGCCAGCAGCCAAGATCTCGGGGCAAGCTCCTACAATGAGCAGTTCTTC.

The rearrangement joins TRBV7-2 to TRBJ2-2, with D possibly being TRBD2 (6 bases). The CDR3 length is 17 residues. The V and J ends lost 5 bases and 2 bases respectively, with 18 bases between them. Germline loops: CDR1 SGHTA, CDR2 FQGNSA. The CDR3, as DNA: TGTGCCAGCAGCCGTTCGCGGGACTCGAGTAACACCGGGGAGCTGTTTTTT. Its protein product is CASSRSRDSSNTGELFF.

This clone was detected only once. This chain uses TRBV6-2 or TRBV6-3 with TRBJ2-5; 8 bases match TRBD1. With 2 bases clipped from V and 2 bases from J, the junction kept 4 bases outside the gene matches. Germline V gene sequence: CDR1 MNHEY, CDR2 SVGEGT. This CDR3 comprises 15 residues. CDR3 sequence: CASSYPGQGQETQYF. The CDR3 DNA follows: TGTGCCAGCAGTTACCCTGGACAGGGACAAGAGACCCAGTACTTC.

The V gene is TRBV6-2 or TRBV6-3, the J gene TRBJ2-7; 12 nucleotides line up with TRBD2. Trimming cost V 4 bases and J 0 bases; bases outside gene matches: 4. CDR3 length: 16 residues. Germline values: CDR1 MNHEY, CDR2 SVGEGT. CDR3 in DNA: TGTGCCAGCAGTTTACCGGGACTAGCGGGCTCCTACGAGCAGTACGTC. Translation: CASSLPGLAGSYEQYV.

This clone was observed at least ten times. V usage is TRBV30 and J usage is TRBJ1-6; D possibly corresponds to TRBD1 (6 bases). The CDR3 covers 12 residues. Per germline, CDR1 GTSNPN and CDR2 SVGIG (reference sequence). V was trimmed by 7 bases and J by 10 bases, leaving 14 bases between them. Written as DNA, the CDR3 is TGTGCCTTCGGGGGCGCCGGGTCACCCCTCCACTTT. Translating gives CAFGGAGSPLHF.

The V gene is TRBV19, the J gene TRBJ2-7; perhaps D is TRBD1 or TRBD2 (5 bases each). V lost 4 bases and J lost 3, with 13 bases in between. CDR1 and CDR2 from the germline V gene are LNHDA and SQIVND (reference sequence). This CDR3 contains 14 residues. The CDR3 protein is CASSRRDGYYEQYF. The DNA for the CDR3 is TGTGCCAGTAGTAGAAGGGACGGCTACTACGAGCAGTACTTC.

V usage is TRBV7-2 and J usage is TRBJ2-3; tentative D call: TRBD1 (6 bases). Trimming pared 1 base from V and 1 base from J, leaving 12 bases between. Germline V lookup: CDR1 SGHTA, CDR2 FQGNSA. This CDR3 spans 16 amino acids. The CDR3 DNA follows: TGTGCCAGCAGCTTAGGGTATGGGACACGCACAGATACGCAGTATTTT. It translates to CASSLGYGTRTDTQYF.

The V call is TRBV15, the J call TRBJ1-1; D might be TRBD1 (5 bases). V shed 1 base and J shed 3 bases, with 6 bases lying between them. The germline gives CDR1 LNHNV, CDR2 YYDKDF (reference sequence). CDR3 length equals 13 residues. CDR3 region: CATSRGRDTEAFF. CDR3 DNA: TGTGCCACCAGCAGAGGCAGGGACACTGAAGCTTTCTTT.